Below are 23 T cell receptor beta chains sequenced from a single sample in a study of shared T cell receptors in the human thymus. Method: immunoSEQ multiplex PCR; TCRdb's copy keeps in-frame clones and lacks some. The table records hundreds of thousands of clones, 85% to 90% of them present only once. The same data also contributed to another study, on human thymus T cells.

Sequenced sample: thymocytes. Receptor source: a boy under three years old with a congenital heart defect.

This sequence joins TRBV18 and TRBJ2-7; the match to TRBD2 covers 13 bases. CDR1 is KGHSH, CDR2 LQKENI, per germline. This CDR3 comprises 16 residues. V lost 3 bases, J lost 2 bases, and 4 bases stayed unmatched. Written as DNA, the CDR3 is TGTGCCAGCTCACCCCCACTAGCGGGAGGGCCCTACGAGCAGTACTTC. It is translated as CASSPPLAGGPYEQYF.

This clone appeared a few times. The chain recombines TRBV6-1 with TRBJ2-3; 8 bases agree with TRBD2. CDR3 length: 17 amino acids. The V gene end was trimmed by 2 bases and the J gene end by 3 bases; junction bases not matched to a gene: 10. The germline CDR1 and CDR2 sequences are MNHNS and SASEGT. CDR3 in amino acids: CASSESLAGPKTDTQYF. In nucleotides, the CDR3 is TGTGCCAGCAGTGAAAGTTTAGCGGGGCCTAAAACAGATACGCAGTATTTT.

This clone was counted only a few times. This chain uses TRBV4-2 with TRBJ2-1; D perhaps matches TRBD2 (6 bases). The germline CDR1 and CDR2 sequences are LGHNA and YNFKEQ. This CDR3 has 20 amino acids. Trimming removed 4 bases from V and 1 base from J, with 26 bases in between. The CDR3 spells CASSPTRTIQVGGSYNEQFF. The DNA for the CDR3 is TGTGCCAGCAGCCCTACTAGGACTATCCAGGTAGGCGGGTCCTACAATGAGCAGTTCTTC.

The CDR3 sequence: CASSLVGLGSDEQFF. CDR3 coding DNA: TGCGCCAGCAGCTTAGTGGGACTAGGCTCGGATGAGCAGTTCTTC. The gene calls are TRBV5-1 and TRBJ2-1; 8 positions match TRBD2. With V trimmed by 2 bases and J by 8 bases, 9 bases remained unmatched. There are 15 residues in the CDR3. CDR1 SGHRS and CDR2 YFSETQ come from the germline V gene.

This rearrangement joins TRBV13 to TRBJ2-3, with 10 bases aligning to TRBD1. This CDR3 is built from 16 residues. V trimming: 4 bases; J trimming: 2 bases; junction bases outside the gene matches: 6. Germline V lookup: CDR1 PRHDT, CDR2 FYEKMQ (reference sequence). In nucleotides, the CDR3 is TGTGCCAGCAGCTACCGGGACAGGGGCCCCACAGATACGCAGTATTTT. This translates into CASSYRDRGPTDTQYF. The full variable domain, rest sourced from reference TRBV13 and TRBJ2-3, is AAGVIQSPRHLIKEKRETATLKCYPIPRHDTVYWYQQGPGQDPQFLISFYEKMQSDKGSIPDRFSAQQFSDYHSELNMSSLELGDSALYFCASSYRDRGPTDTQYFGPGTRLTVL.

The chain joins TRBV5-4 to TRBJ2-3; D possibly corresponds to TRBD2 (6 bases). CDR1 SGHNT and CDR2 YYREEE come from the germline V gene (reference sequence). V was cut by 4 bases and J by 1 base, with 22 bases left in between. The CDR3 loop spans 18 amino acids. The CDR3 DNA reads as TGTGCCAGCAGCCGTGACGGCGATAGCGGTAGACGCACAGATACGCAGTATTTT. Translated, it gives CASSRDGDSGRRTDTQYF.

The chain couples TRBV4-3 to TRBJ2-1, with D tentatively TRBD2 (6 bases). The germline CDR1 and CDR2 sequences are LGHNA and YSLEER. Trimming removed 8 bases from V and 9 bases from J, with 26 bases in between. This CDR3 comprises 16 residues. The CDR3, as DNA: TGCGCCAGCGGAGAGTTTAGCGGTTTCCTGGGGGGTGAGCAGTTCTTC. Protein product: CASGEFSGFLGGEQFF.

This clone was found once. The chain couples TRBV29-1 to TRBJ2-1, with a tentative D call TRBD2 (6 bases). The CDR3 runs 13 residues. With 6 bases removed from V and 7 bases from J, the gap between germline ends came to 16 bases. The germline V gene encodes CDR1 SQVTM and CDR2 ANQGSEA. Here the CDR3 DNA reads TGCAGCGTGCGGTACGGGGGTAGGAATGAGCAGTTCTTC. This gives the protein CSVRYGGRNEQFF.

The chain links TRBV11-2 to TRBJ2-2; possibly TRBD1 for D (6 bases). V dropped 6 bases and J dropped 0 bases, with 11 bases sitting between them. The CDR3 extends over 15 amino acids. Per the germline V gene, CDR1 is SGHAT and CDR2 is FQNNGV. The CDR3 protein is CASRSQGANTGELFF. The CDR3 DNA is TGTGCCAGCAGATCACAGGGCGCGAACACCGGGGAGCTGTTTTTT.

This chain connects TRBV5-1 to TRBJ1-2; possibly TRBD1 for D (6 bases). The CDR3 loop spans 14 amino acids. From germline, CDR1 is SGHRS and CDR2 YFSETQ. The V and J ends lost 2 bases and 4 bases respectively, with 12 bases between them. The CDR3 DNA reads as TGCGCCAGCAGCTTCACGAGCAGGGGCTATGGCTACACCTTC. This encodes CASSFTSRGYGYTF. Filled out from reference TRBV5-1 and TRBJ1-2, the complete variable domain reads KAGVTQTPRYLIKTRGQQVTLSCSPISGHRSVSWYQQTPGQGLQFLFEYFSETQRNKGNFPGRFSGRQFSNSRSEMNVSTLELGDSALYLCASSFTSRGYGYTFGSGTRLTVV.

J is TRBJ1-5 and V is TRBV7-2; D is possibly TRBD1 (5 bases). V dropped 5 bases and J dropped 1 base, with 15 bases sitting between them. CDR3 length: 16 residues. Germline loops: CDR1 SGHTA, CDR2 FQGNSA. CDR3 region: CASSQPDSKSNQPQHF. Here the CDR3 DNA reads TGTGCCAGCAGCCAACCCGACAGTAAAAGCAATCAGCCCCAGCATTTT.

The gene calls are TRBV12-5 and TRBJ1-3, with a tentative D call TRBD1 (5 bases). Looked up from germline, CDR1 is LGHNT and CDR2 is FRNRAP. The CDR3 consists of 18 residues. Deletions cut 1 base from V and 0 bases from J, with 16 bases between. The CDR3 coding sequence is TGTGCTAGTGGTTTGGCCTCACCCTACAGGTTCTCTGGAAACACCATATATTTT. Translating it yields CASGLASPYRFSGNTIYF.

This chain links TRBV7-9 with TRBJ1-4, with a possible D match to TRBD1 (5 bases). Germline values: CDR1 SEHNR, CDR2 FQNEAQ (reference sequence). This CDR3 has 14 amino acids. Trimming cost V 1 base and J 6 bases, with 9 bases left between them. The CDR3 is CASSLVRVDEKLFF. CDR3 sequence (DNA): TGTGCCAGCAGCTTAGTCAGGGTGGATGAAAAACTGTTTTTT.

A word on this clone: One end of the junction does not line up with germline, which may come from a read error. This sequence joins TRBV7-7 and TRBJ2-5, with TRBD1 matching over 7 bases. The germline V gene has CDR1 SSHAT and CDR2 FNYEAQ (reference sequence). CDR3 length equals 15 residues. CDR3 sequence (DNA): TGTGCTAGCAGCGCGCGGACAGGCCTCCAAGAGACCCAGTACTTC. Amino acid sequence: CASSARTGLQETQYF. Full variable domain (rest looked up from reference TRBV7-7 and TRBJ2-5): GAGVSQSPRYKVTKRGQDVTLRCDPISSHATLYWYQQALGQGPEFLTYFNYEAQPDKSGLPSDRFSAERPEGSISTLTIQRTEQRDSAMYRCASSARTGLQETQYFGPGTRLLVL.

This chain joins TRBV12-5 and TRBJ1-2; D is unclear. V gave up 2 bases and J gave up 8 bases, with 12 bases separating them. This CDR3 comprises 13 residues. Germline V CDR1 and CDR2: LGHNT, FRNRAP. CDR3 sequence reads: CASGLTGKDGYTF. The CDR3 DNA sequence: TGTGCTAGTGGTTTGACCGGGAAGGACGGCTACACCTTC.

CDR3 in amino acids: CSVYGTSANNEQFF. The DNA for the CDR3 is TGCAGCGTTTATGGGACTAGCGCGAACAATGAGCAGTTCTTC. J is TRBJ2-1 and V is TRBV29-1, with 10 bases lining up with TRBD2. Germline V gene lookup returns CDR1 SQVTM and CDR2 ANQGSEA. The CDR3 extends over 14 amino acids. V lost 5 bases and J lost 5; bases outside the gene matches: 6.

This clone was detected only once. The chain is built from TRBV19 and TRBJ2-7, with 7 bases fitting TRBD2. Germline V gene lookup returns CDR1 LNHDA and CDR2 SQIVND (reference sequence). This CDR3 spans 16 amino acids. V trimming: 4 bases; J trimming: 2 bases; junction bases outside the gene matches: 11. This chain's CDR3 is CASSTPLTGGPYEQYF. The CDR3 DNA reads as TGTGCCAGTAGTACCCCCCTGACGGGAGGCCCCTACGAGCAGTACTTC.

The CDR3 DNA sequence: TGCGCCAGCAGCTCCCGGGACAGATCTCTGAGCGAGCAGTACTTC. Its protein is CASSSRDRSLSEQYF. The chain employs TRBV5-1 and TRBJ2-7; 7 bases align to TRBD1. The V gene end was trimmed by 3 bases and the J gene end by 6 bases; junction bases not matched to a gene: 12. The length of the CDR3 is 15 residues. Germline loops: CDR1 SGHRS, CDR2 YFSETQ. The whole variable domain, filled in from reference TRBV5-1 and TRBJ2-7, reads KAGVTQTPRYLIKTRGQQVTLSCSPISGHRSVSWYQQTPGQGLQFLFEYFSETQRNKGNFPGRFSGRQFSNSRSEMNVSTLELGDSALYLCASSSRDRSLSEQYFGPGTRLTVT.

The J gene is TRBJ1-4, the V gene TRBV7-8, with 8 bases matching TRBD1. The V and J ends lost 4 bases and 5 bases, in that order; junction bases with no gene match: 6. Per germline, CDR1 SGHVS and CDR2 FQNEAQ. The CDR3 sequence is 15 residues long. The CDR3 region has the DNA TGTGCCAGCAGCTGCCACGGACAGGGCAATGAAAAACTGTTTTTT. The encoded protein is CASSCHGQGNEKLFF. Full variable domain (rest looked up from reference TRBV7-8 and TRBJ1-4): GAGVSQSPRYKVAKRGQDVALRCDPISGHVSLFWYQQALGQGPEFLTYFQNEAQLDKSGLPSDRFFAERPEGSVSTLKIQRTQQEDSAVYLCASSCHGQGNEKLFFGSGTQLSVL.

Here the CDR3 reads CASSFGLAGGELFF. The CDR3 coding sequence is TGTGCCAGCAGCTTTGGACTAGCGGGCGGGGAGCTGTTTTTT. This chain connects TRBV7-6 to TRBJ2-2; 11 bases map to TRBD2. The CDR3 spans 14 residues. J gave up 7 bases and V 3 bases, and 1 base lay outside the gene matches. Germline V gene data show CDR1 as SGHVS and CDR2 as FNYEAQ.

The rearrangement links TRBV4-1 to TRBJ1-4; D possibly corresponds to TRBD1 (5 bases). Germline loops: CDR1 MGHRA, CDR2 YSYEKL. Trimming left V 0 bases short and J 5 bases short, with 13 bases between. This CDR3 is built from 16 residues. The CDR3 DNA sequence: TGCGCCAGCAGCCAAGATTTAGGGGTCCAAAATGAAAAACTGTTTTTT. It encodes CASSQDLGVQNEKLFF.

The CDR3 loop reads CASSKGGMNTEAFF. The DNA of the CDR3 is TGTGCCAGCAGTAAGGGGGGGATGAACACTGAAGCTTTCTTT. This chain joins TRBV27 and TRBJ1-1; D possibly corresponds to TRBD1 (6 bases). This CDR3 is built from 14 residues. Germline V gene data show CDR1 as MNHEY and CDR2 as SMNVEV (reference sequence). V was shortened by 5 bases and J by 0 bases, with 10 bases between the two germline ends.

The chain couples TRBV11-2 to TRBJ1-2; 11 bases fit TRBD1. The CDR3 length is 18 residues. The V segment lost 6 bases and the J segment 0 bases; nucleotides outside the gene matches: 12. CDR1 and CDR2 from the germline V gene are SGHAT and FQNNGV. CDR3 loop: CASRSTEGQGAANYGYTF. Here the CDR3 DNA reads TGTGCCAGCAGATCCACCGAAGGACAGGGGGCCGCTAACTATGGCTACACCTTC.